Here is one T cell receptor (beta chain) with its context. The data are from a study of blood T cell repertoires in COVID-19. Study-wide background: Some COVID-19 samples were acute and others convalescent; all came from the United States, Italy and Spain. T cells, B-cell-depleted T cells, or PBMCs supplied cDNA or gDNA.

Deletions cut 0 bases from V and 8 bases from J, with 15 bases between. Germline values: CDR1 SGHNT, CDR2 YYREEE (reference sequence). The CDR3 has 16 residues. Methods used by the authors: Amplification of reference gene primers was used by the study to estimate nucleated cell counts. Sequencing used immunoSEQ multiplex PCR; TCRdb keeps in-frame clones, though not all of them. That table gives V, J and clone size, and the DNA gave D and trimming. Of about 230,000 clones listed, over 70% are singletons. The chain couples TRBV5-4 to TRBJ1-6, with a tentative D call TRBD1 (5 bases). The sequence derives from a man of 80 years or more with acute or convalescent COVID-19. The source material was peripheral blood. CDR3 DNA sequence: TGTGCCAGCAGCTTGGCCGGGGGACGTAGAGATTCACCCCTCCACTTT. This gives the protein CASSLAGGRRDSPLHF.